The 28 T cell receptor beta chains reported below all come from one sample, sequenced in a study of T cell responses to AZD1222 COVID-19 vaccine. Using immunoSEQ multiplex PCR, the repertoire was profiled, and TCRdb retains in-frame clones only, with some absent. The sample yields fewer than 110,000 clones, roughly 87% seen once. This specimen consisted of peripheral blood, obtained on day 0 of AZD1222 vaccination. All receptors come from an adult in good health.

The V gene is TRBV7-5, the J gene TRBJ2-5; TRBD2 was called by the table and not checked on the DNA. TRBV7-5 is annotated as a pseudogene. This CDR3 has 14 residues. The CDR3 sequence: CASGGEWGEETQYF. CDR3 in DNA: TGTGCCAGTGGAGGGGAGTGGGGCGAAGAGACCCAGTACTTC.

V gene TRBV5-1 combines with J gene TRBJ1-4; 8 positions agree with TRBD1. V dropped 1 base and J dropped 13; count of bases not matched to a gene: 15. The CDR3 has 16 residues. From germline, CDR1 is SGHRS and CDR2 YFSETQ. The DNA for the CDR3 is TGCGCCAGCAGCTTGAACGACAGGGGCTGGGACCTGGGACTGTTTTTT. It codes for CASSLNDRGWDLGLFF.

The rearrangement uses TRBV6-5 and TRBJ1-5; D gene unclear. Germline loops: CDR1 MNHEY, CDR2 SVGAGI. The CDR3 totals 16 residues. Deletions cut 4 bases from V and 3 bases from J, with 16 bases between. The CDR3 is CASSSRAAAPNQPQHF. The CDR3 DNA sequence: TGTGCCAGCAGTTCACGGGCCGCTGCCCCCAATCAGCCCCAGCATTTT.

Regarding this clone: Additional DNA sequences in this sample encode the identical CDR3. The chain recombines TRBV12-3 or TRBV12-4 with TRBJ1-2; maybe TRBD1 (5 bases). This CDR3 comprises 13 residues. The V gene lost 2 bases and the J gene lost 4 bases, with 8 bases spanning the gap. The CDR3 loop reads CASSLRGSYGYTF. In DNA, the CDR3 is TGTGCCAGCAGTTTAAGGGGTAGCTATGGCTACACCTTC.

The chain recombines TRBV4-2 with TRBJ2-3; 12 nucleotides line up with TRBD2. Losses at the gene ends were 7 bases for V and 4 bases for J; bases not matched to a gene: 9. The CDR3 is 16 amino acids. Germline-derived CDR1 and CDR2 are LGHNA and YNFKEQ. The CDR3 DNA follows: TGTGCCAGCACCCAGCGACTAGCGGGAGTTGCAGATACGCAGTATTTT. Translation: CASTQRLAGVADTQYF.

This clone was observed a few times. The chain combines TRBV11-2 with TRBJ1-2, with 12 bases that match TRBD1. This CDR3 is 17 amino acids long. CDR1 is SGHAT, CDR2 FQNNGV, per germline. Trimming took 6 bases from V and 4 from J; bases not matched to a gene: 12. CDR3 residues: CASRSSGGGQGAYGYTF. The CDR3 DNA sequence: TGTGCCAGCAGGTCATCCGGCGGGGGACAGGGGGCCTATGGCTACACCTTC. Supplemented by reference TRBV11-2 and TRBJ1-2, the full variable domain reads EAGVAQSPRYKIIEKRQSVAFWCNPISGHATLYWYQQILGQGPKLLIQFQNNGVVDDSQLPKDRFSAERLKGVDSTLKIQPAKLEDSAVYLCASRSSGGGQGAYGYTFGSGTRLTVV.

This clone was seen at least ten times. The chain combines TRBV4-1 with TRBJ2-1; the D is unclear. The CDR3 spans 16 residues. CDR1 is MGHRA and CDR2 is YSYEKL in the germline V gene. V was trimmed by 1 base and J by 1 base, leaving 11 bases between them. The CDR3 loop reads CASSQVDLVSYNEQFF. The CDR3 nucleotides read TGCGCCAGCAGCCAAGTCGACCTGGTATCCTACAATGAGCAGTTCTTC.

The chain couples TRBV28 to TRBJ1-3, with a possible D match to TRBD1 (5 bases). Germline V CDR1 and CDR2: MDHEN, SYDVKM. The CDR3 spans 15 residues. V lost 6 bases to trimming and J lost 0 bases, with 12 bases between them. In nucleotides, the CDR3 is TGTGCCAGCAGCCCCCCGGACAACTCTGGAAACACCATATATTTT. It codes for CASSPPDNSGNTIYF.

This chain uses TRBV18 with TRBJ2-7; 10 bases align to TRBD2. The CDR3 extends over 16 amino acids. Germline CDR1 and CDR2: KGHSH and LQKENI. The V and J ends lost 1 base and 1 base, in that order; junction bases with no gene match: 4. CDR3 nucleotides: TGTGCCAGCTCACCACGGCCAGCGGGAGGGTCCTACGAGCAGTACTTC. The encoded protein is CASSPRPAGGSYEQYF.

V usage is TRBV7-9 and J usage is TRBJ2-5; D possibly corresponds to TRBD2 (5 bases). CDR1 is SEHNR, CDR2 FQNEAQ, per germline (reference sequence). V was pared by 5 bases and J by 3 bases, with 7 bases between. The CDR3 has 12 residues. The CDR3 coding sequence is TGTGCCAGCAGCGGACTCAAAGAGACCCAGTACTTC. Residues: CASSGLKETQYF.

This chain uses TRBV10-3 with TRBJ2-7; tentatively, D is TRBD2 (6 bases). Trimming took 1 base from V and 6 from J, leaving 22 bases between them. Per the germline V gene, CDR1 is ENHRY and CDR2 is SYGVKD. This CDR3 has 17 amino acids. CDR3 sequence reads: CAISELRGGENRGEQYF. The CDR3 DNA reads TGTGCCATCAGTGAGTTGAGAGGAGGGGAGAATAGGGGCGAGCAGTACTTC.

This clone was seen once. The genes are TRBV9 and TRBJ2-3; unclear D gene. V was pared by 4 bases and J by 1 base, with 10 bases between. Germline loops: CDR1 SGDLS, CDR2 YYNGEE. This CDR3 spans 14 amino acids. CDR3 sequence (DNA): TGTGCCAGCAGCCAAAGTCCAGGCACAGATACGCAGTATTTT. Translating gives CASSQSPGTDTQYF.

This chain connects TRBV7-7 to TRBJ1-5, with D uncertain. The V gene lost 3 bases and the J gene lost 5 bases, with 8 bases spanning the gap. Germline values: CDR1 SSHAT, CDR2 FNYEAQ (reference sequence). This CDR3 region has 13 residues. The CDR3 region has the DNA TGTGCCAGCAGCTTGAACAGAGATCAGCCCCAGCATTTT. Amino acid sequence: CASSLNRDQPQHF.

The chain joins TRBV21-1 to TRBJ2-1; the D call TRBD2 from the table was never checked on the DNA. TRBV21-1 is a pseudogene. This CDR3 is 17 amino acids long. DNA for the CDR3: TGTGCCTGCAGCCCCCTAGCGGCCGCATCCTCCTACAATGAGCAGTTCTTC. Translation gives CACSPLAAASSYNEQFF.

V usage is TRBV15 and J usage is TRBJ2-7; tentative D call: TRBD1 (7 bases). This CDR3 is 15 amino acids long. Germline assignment: CDR1 LNHNV and CDR2 YYDKDF (reference sequence). Between the trimmed V and J ends, which lost 4 bases and 7 bases, there was a span of 20 bases. CDR3 coding DNA: TGTGCCACCAGCACGAGACAGGGAGGCTTGGGGGAGCAGTACTTC. Protein sequence: CATSTRQGGLGEQYF.

The CDR3 bases are TGTGCCAGCAGCCAAACCGTCGGACAGGGAAGGAGTCAGCCCCAGCATTTT. Translating gives CASSQTVGQGRSQPQHF. The chain links TRBV3-1 (or the pseudogene TRBV3-2) to TRBJ1-5, with 8 bases aligning to TRBD1. Trimming at V came to 2 bases and at J to 6 bases, leaving 12 bases not matched to a gene. The CDR3 has 17 residues. The germline gives CDR1 LGHDT, CDR2 YNNKEL (reference sequence).

The chain is built from TRBV10-3 and TRBJ2-7, with 8 bases fitting TRBD1. V shed 6 bases and J 6 bases; nucleotides not matched to a gene: 22. Germline V CDR1 and CDR2: ENHRY, SYGVKD. This CDR3 is built from 18 residues. CDR3 nucleotide sequence: TGTGCCATCAGGTCAAGTTGGGCGGTCGGACAGGGAGGAAGCGAGCAGTACTTC. It specifies CAIRSSWAVGQGGSEQYF.

The V call is TRBV14, the J call TRBJ2-1, with TRBD1 matching over 7 bases. The V and J ends lost 6 bases and 4 bases, in that order; junction bases with no gene match: 9. Germline V gives CDR1 SGHDN, CDR2 FVKESK. This CDR3 contains 15 residues. The CDR3 sequence: CASSRTGDAYNEQFF. CDR3 nucleotide sequence: TGTGCCAGCAGTCGCACAGGGGACGCTTACAATGAGCAGTTCTTC.

The CDR3 nucleotides read TGCGCCAGCAGTAAACCGGACACCCTCAATGAGCAGTTCTTC. Translation gives CASSKPDTLNEQFF. V is TRBV5-1 and J is TRBJ2-1, with D possibly matching TRBD1 (5 bases). Trimming left V 5 bases short and J 6 bases short, with 15 bases between. The CDR3 is 14 amino acids. The germline CDR1 and CDR2 sequences are SGHRS and YFSETQ.

V gene TRBV12-3 or TRBV12-4 combines with J gene TRBJ1-1; a possible D gene is TRBD1 (6 bases). The CDR3 is made up of 11 amino acids. The V and J ends lost 6 bases and 6 bases respectively, with 8 bases between them. In DNA form, the CDR3 reads TGTGCCAGCAGCACAGGGCCTGAAGCTTTCTTT. Translating gives CASSTGPEAFF.

The chain has TRBV12-3 or TRBV12-4 and TRBJ2-1; D remains unclear. V was shortened by 2 bases and J by 12 bases, with 14 bases between the two germline ends. The CDR3 contains 13 residues. CDR3 sequence (DNA): TGTGCCAGCAGTTTATGGCCATGGGGTGGGCAGTTCTTC. Translating gives CASSLWPWGGQFF.

The chain recombines TRBV5-1 with TRBJ1-1; D is possibly TRBD1 (6 bases). The germline V and J ends were trimmed by 3 bases and 4 bases, with 19 bases remaining between them. CDR1 and CDR2 from the germline V gene are SGHRS and YFSETQ. The CDR3 contains 16 residues. CDR3 region: CASSSPTGQRGTEAFF. CDR3 coding DNA: TGCGCCAGCAGCTCTCCGACTGGACAGAGAGGCACTGAAGCTTTCTTT.

The genes are TRBV27 and TRBJ1-3; possibly TRBD1 for D (5 bases). Germline V gene data show CDR1 as MNHEY and CDR2 as SMNVEV (reference sequence). The CDR3 length is 17 residues. Trimming took 6 bases from V and 1 from J, leaving 19 bases between them. The CDR3: CASSRVPRGASGNTIYF. CDR3 sequence (DNA): TGTGCCAGCAGCCGTGTACCCCGAGGGGCTTCTGGAAACACCATATATTTT.

The chain joins TRBV11-1 to TRBJ2-1; 13 nucleotides match TRBD2. Per germline, CDR1 SGHAT and CDR2 FQDESV (reference sequence). The CDR3 runs to 16 residues. Trimming at V came to 5 bases and at J to 4 bases, leaving 5 bases not matched to a gene. The CDR3 DNA reads TGTGCCAGCAGCGCGGGACTAGCGGGGACATACAATGAGCAGTTCTTC. Protein product: CASSAGLAGTYNEQFF.

V and J are TRBV7-8 and TRBJ1-5; D ambiguous. Trimming took off 1 base at V and 0 bases at J, with 19 bases between the two ends. CDR3 size: 19 residues. Germline V gene data show CDR1 as SGHVS and CDR2 as FQNEAQ. The CDR3 region has the DNA TGTGCCAGCAGCTTAGGTAAAAGGGCCACCACACTTAGCAATCAGCCCCAGCATTTT. Amino acids: CASSLGKRATTLSNQPQHF.

The V gene is TRBV27, the J gene TRBJ2-7, with a weak D call TRBD1 (5 bases). Trimming removed 0 bases at V and 3 bases at J, with 6 bases between. The CDR3 has 13 amino acids. The germline V gene encodes CDR1 MNHEY and CDR2 SMNVEV (reference sequence). CDR3 residues: CASSLSQGYEQYF. The CDR3 DNA reads as TGTGCCAGCAGTTTATCGCAGGGCTACGAGCAGTACTTC.

The chain couples TRBV19 to TRBJ1-4, with TRBD1 matching 10 bases. The CDR3 length is 15 residues. CDR1 is LNHDA and CDR2 is SQIVND in the germline V gene (reference sequence). V shed 8 bases and J 8 bases; nucleotides not matched to a gene: 11. The CDR3 reads CASRLFGTGAEKLFF. The CDR3 nucleotides are TGTGCCAGTCGGCTTTTCGGGACAGGGGCCGAAAAACTGTTTTTT.

The V call is TRBV28, the J call TRBJ2-1; TRBD2 aligns across 8 bases. Unmatched junction bases numbered 7, after V lost 3 bases and J lost 0 bases. This CDR3 region has 17 residues. The germline CDR1 and CDR2 sequences are MDHEN and SYDVKM. The CDR3 region is CASSLRSSGHSYNEQFF. CDR3 nucleotides: TGTGCCAGCAGTTTGAGGTCTAGCGGGCACTCCTACAATGAGCAGTTCTTC. Supplemented by reference TRBV28 and TRBJ2-1, the full variable domain reads DVKVTQSSRYLVKRTGEKVFLECVQDMDHENMFWYRQDPGLGLRLIYFSYDVKMKEKGDIPEGYSVSREKKERFSLILESASTNQTSMYLCASSLRSSGHSYNEQFFGPGTRLTVL.